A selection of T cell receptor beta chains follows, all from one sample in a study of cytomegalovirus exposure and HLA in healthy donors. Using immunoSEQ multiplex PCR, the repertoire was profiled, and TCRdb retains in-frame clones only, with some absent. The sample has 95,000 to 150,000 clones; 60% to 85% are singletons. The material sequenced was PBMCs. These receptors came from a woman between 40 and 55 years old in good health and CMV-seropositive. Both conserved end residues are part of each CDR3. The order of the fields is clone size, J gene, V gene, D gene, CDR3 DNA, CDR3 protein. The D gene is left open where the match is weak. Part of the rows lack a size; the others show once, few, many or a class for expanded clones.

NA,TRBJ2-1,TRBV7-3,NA,TGTGCCAGCAGCTTAACGGGAGGCGGCAATGAGCAGTTCTTC,CASSLTGGGNEQFF
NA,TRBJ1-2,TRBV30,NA,TGTGCCTGGAGCGGGCAGGGTCGCTACACCTTC,CAWSGQGRYTF
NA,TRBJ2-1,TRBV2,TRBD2,TGTGCCAGCACGACTAGCGGGGACCGCTACAATGAGCAGTTCTTC,CASTTSGDRYNEQFF
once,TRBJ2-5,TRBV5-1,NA,TGCGCCAGCAGCCAGACGGCCGGGGAGACCCAGTACTTC,CASSQTAGETQYF
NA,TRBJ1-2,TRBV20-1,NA,TGCAGTGCCGGAGACCTAGGCTACACCTTC,CSAGDLGYTF
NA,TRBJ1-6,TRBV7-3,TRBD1,TGTGCCAGCAGTACCGGACAGGGACGTAATTCCCCCCTCCACTTT,CASSTGQGRNSPLHF
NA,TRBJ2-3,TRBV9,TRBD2,TGTGCCAGCAGCGTAAGGCAGCCGGGACTAGCGGGGGGCCGGGAGAGCACAGATACGCAGTATTTT,CASSVRQPGLAGGRESTDTQYF
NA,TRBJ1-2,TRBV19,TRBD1,TGTGCCAGTACCCCGGACAGGGGGCGCACCTATGGCTACACCTTC,CASTPDRGRTYGYTF
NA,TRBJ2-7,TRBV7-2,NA,TGTGCCAGCAGCCGGGCGGGGGCTAGCGGTTCCTACGAGCAGTACTTC,CASSRAGASGSYEQYF
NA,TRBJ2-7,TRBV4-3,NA,TGCGCCAGCAGCCCAGGTTCCGGAACCTACGAGCAGTACTTC,CASSPGSGTYEQYF
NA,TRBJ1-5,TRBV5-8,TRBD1,TGTGCCAGCAGTGATGTAGAAAGGACAGGGTACAATCAGCCCCAGCATTTT,CASSDVERTGYNQPQHF
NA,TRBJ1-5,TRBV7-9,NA,TGTGCCAGCAGCTTGGAGGGTCAGCCCCAGCATTTT,CASSLEGQPQHF
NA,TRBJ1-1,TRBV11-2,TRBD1,TGTGCCAGCAGCTACACAGGGGACACTGAAGCTTTCTTT,CASSYTGDTEAFF
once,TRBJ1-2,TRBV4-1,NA,TGCGCCAGCAGCCTAGGGGAGGCGGCCGTCTATGGCTACACCTTC,CASSLGEAAVYGYTF